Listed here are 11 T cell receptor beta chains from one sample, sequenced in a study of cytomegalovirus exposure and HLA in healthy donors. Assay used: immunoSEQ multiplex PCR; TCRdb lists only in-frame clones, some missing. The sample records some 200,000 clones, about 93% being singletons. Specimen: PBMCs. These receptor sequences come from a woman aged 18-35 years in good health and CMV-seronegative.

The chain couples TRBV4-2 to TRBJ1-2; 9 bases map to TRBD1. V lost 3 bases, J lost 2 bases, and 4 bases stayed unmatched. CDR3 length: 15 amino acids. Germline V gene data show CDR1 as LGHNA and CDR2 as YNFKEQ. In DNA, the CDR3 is TGTGCCAGCAGCCACCCCGGGACAGGGAACTATGGCTACACCTTC. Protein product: CASSHPGTGNYGYTF.

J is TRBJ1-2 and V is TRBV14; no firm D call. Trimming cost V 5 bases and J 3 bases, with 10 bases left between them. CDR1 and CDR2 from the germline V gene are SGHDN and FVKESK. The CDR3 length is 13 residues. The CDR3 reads CASSNGLYYGYTF. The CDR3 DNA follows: TGTGCCAGCAGCAACGGACTCTACTATGGCTACACCTTC.

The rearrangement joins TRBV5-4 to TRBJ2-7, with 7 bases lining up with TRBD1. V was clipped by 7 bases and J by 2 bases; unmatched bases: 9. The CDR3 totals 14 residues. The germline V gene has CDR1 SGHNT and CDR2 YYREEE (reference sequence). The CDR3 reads CASRRDSGAYEQYF. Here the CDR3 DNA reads TGTGCCAGCCGTCGGGACAGCGGAGCCTACGAGCAGTACTTC. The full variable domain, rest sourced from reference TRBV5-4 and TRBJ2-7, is ETGVTQSPTHLIKTRGQQVTLRCSSQSGHNTVSWYQQALGQGPQFIFQYYREEENGRGNFPPRFSGLQFPNYSSELNVNALELDDSALYLCASRRDSGAYEQYFGPGTRLTVT.

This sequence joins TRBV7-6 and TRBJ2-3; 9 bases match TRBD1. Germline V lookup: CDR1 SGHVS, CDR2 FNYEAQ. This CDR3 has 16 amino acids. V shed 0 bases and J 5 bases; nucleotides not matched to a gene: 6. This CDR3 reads CASSLAGQGSGDTQYF. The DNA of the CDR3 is TGTGCCAGCAGCTTAGCGGGACAGGGCTCGGGAGATACGCAGTATTTT.

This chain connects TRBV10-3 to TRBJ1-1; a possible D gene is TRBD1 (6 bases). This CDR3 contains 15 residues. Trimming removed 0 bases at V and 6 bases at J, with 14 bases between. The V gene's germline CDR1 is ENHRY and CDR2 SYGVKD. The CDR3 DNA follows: TGTGCCATCAGTGAGTCATGGACAGCTAAACCTGAAGCTTTCTTT. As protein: CAISESWTAKPEAFF.

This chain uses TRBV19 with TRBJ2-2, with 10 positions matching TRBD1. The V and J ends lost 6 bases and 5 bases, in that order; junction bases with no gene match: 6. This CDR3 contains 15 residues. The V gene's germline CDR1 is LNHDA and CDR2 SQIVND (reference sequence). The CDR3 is CASSRTGGVTGELFF. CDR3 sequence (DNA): TGTGCCAGTAGCCGGACAGGGGGTGTAACCGGGGAGCTGTTTTTT.

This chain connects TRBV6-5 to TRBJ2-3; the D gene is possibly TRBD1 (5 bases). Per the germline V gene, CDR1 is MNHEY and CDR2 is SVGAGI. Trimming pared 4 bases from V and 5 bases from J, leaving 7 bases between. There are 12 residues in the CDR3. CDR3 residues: CASSFRVDTQYF. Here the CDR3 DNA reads TGTGCCAGCAGTTTCAGGGTAGATACGCAGTATTTT.

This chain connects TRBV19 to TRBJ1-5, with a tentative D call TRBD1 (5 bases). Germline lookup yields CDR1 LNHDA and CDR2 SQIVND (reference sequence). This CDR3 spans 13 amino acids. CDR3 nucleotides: TGTGCGGGAGGGGAACTCTTCAATCAGCCCCAGCATTTT. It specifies CAGGELFNQPQHF.

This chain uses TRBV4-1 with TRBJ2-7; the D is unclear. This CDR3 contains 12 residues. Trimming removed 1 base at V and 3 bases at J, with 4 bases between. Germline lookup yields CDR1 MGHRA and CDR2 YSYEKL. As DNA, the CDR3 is TGCGCCAGCAGCCAAGCAGGCTACGAGCAGTACTTC. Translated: CASSQAGYEQYF.

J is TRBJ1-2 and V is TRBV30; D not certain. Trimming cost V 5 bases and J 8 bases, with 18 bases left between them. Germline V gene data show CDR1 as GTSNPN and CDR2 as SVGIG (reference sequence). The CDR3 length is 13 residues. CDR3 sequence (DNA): TGTGCCTGGGTAGACTTTCTGGGAGGCGGCTACACCTTC. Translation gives CAWVDFLGGGYTF.

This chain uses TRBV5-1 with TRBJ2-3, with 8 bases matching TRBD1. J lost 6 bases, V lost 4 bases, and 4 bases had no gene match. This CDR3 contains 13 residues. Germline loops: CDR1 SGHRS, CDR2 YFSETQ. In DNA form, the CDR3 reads TGCGCCAGCAGCCCGGACAGGGTGGATACGCAGTATTTT. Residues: CASSPDRVDTQYF. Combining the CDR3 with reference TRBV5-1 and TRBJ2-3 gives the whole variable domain KAGVTQTPRYLIKTRGQQVTLSCSPISGHRSVSWYQQTPGQGLQFLFEYFSETQRNKGNFPGRFSGRQFSNSRSEMNVSTLELGDSALYLCASSPDRVDTQYFGPGTRLTVL.